Sequencing of this TCR beta chain was carried out in a study of blood T cells in healthy people across ages. Study outcomes and limitations: More naive CD4+ cells and higher diversity were found in long-lived than in aged donors. Roughly linear age-related decline in beta diversity appeared, significant by age approximately 40.

This clonotype was seen once. What it binds is not known. The donors, aged 6 to 90, were healthy Caucasians from Russia. Germline assignment: CDR1 LNHNV and CDR2 YYDKDF (reference sequence). Trimming took off 1 base at V and 0 bases at J, with 19 bases between the two ends. This CDR3 is built from 19 residues. It was with a sample-barcoded 5' primer and a J-beta primer mix that a second PCR of roughly 7 to 12 cycles was run. Every sample gave at least 2.5 million paired-end reads containing CDR3. From the 5' RACE reads, TCRdb called clonotypes with MiXCR, one entry per CDR3 protein. The table has roughly 800,000 distinct CDR3 sequences, roughly 64% seen once; the top ten hold 20% to 25%.

The rearrangement links TRBV15 to TRBJ2-1, with D perhaps matching TRBD2 (6 bases). The sample was blood. The source of this sequence is a man aged 25 to 45 in good health. The CDR3 DNA follows: TGTGCCACCAGCAGAGCGTTACCGGGGGTTGTCGGCTCCTACAATGAGCAGTTCTTC. This sequence encodes CATSRALPGVVGSYNEQFF.